The entry that follows covers one T cell receptor beta chain sequence. The sample holds many counts of this clonotype. What this receptor recognizes is not known. The input lacks base qualities; no much larger clone sits a single base away. cDNA was synthesized by template-switch 5'RACE using a primer with a 10-nucleotide random unique molecular identifier that tagged each TCR transcript. Each sequencing run produced over 160 million TCR-beta sequences covering 15-18 subjects. Total RNA was extracted with the RNeasy kit. The KAPA Real-time Library Amplification kit was used to amplify TCR-beta VDJ regions with primers for the TCR constant region and the 5'RACE anchor. A first PCR added sample indexes and Illumina adaptors, and a second PCR then raised library yield. After Ampure bead purification, the roughly 650 bp TCR product was size-selected on a 2% E-gel SizeSelection system. Library quality was checked on a Bioanalyzer, concentration was measured with Qubit, and libraries were quantified with the Kapa Library Quantification kit before pooling. Libraries were sequenced paired-end 2 x 150 bp on an Illumina HiSeq 2500. To increase sequence diversity, roughly 24-32% phiX was spiked into each library pool. As for how the authors treated the data: Quality-filtered reads were processed with the UMI-based MiGEC pipeline, and over 75% of raw TCR sequences were removed by the MiGEC pipeline during error correction. IMGT germline references were used for aligning VDJ genes, and each clonotype was defined as a unique CDR3 amino acid sequence together with its V-J genes. Clonal expansion, Shannon diversity and CDR3 relatedness (CalcPairwiseDistances, ClusterSamples) were evaluated with VDJtools, and phylogenetic trees were built with CLCbio workbench. A clone was classed as expanded if it had 8 or more unique UMIs, a cutoff based on coefficient-of-variation modelling across technical triplicates. Using fastp at Q25 and MiXCR, TCRdb reprocessed the public reads and kept productive beta chains. Every distinct CDR3 protein forms one entry, paired with its most common genes and DNA. The V and J calls and clone size are TCRdb's, not the authors'. A total of more than 70,000 distinct CDR3 sequences appear in this sample, roughly 10% of them only once. The ten largest clones take up around a tenth of the sample.

Sample time point, as interpreted from the label and publication: longitudinal time-point 1 (baseline). The healthy controls were volunteers from blood banks in Maryland, USA. For the unsorted PBMC libraries, 2 million PBMCs were stored in RNAlater at -80 degrees C until RNA extraction and were used to generate the libraries. Peripheral blood underwent Ficoll-Hypaque density gradient centrifugation to isolate PBMCs, which were then cryopreserved in liquid nitrogen. The record originates from a study of neurological immune-mediated disorders (dated by TCRdb to the late 2010s). For context, the study as a whole: Peripheral blood TCR-beta repertoires from HTLV-I-associated myelopathy (HAM/TSP) patients, multiple sclerosis patients and healthy controls were compared by UMI-based sequencing. Longitudinal HAM/TSP and healthy donors were sampled at 3 time-points each (about 3-40 month intervals). Alongside PBMC samples, the set of around 99 TCR-beta libraries contained longitudinal samples, technical triplicates, and paired CD4+ and CD8+ T-cell subsets that had been sorted. The cohort comprised 68 subjects: some 14 HAM/TSP patients, around 35 multiple sclerosis patients and approximately 20 healthy controls.

What the work shows at the level of the full study, not this receptor alone: Across subjects, expanded clones never shared an identical CDR3 amino acid sequence, which suggests that the TCR-beta repertoires in every group were private. TCR clonal expansion was highest in HAM/TSP patients and lowest in MS patients, with MS patients falling below even healthy controls.

The TCR sequence derives from a man in his thirties or forties in good health. The source material was PBMCs.

DNA sequence: TGTGCCAGCAGCCTCTCGGGGGCGCGCAATGAGCAGTTCTTC. Its translation reads: CASSLSGARNEQFF. The sequence is built from TRBV6-2 or TRBV6-3 and TRBJ2-1; the D match is possibly TRBD1 or TRBD2, with 6 bases aligned in each. The CDR3 has 14 amino acids, counting the end cysteine and phenylalanine. The only DNA kept is the CDR3, 42 bases in frame from the first base. CDR1 and CDR2, per the germline V gene, are MNHEY and SVGEGT. V and J are truncated by 6 bases and 6 bases respectively, leaving an intervening sequence of 15 bases.